The 23 T cell receptor beta chains reported below all come from one sample, sequenced in a study of cytomegalovirus exposure and HLA in healthy donors. A multiplex PCR was run with 60 Vbeta primers and 13 Jbeta primers. Sequencing used immunoSEQ multiplex PCR; TCRdb keeps in-frame clones, though not all of them. This sample has 150,000 to 200,000 clones, with about 80% found just once. The sequencing input was PBMCs. These receptors originate from a woman in her 30s in good health and CMV-seropositive.

The sample holds one count of this clone. The chain joins TRBV10-3 to TRBJ2-1, with 11 bases matching TRBD2. Unmatched junction bases numbered 17, after V lost 4 bases and J lost 15 bases. The CDR3 consists of 16 residues. Germline V lookup: CDR1 ENHRY, CDR2 SYGVKD. The CDR3 nucleotides are TGTGCCATCAGTGCCTCCCTGACTAGCGGGGCTCCGCAGTGGTTCTTC. Translation gives CAISASLTSGAPQWFF.

This clone was detected only a few times. The rearrangement uses TRBV9 and TRBJ2-7, with TRBD1 matching over 10 bases. Germline V gene lookup returns CDR1 SGDLS and CDR2 YYNGEE. There are 15 residues in the CDR3. V shed 7 bases, J shed 2 bases, and the junction held 9 bases outside the gene matches. CDR3 protein: CASSSVGTGAYEQYF. CDR3 DNA sequence: TGTGCCAGCTCCAGCGTAGGGACAGGGGCCTACGAGCAGTACTTC. The variable domain in full, with the rest retrieved from reference TRBV9 and TRBJ2-7, is DSGVTQTPKHLITATGQRVTLRCSPRSGDLSVYWYQQSLDQGLQFLIQYYNGEERAKGNILERFSAQQFPDLHSELNLSSLELGDSALYFCASSSVGTGAYEQYFGPGTRLTVT.

In its sample, this clone was seen once. The V and J genes are TRBV27 and TRBJ2-3; 8 bases are a match to TRBD1. The V gene's germline CDR1 is MNHEY and CDR2 SMNVEV (reference sequence). This CDR3 is 16 amino acids long. Trimming removed 3 bases from V and 0 bases from J; junction bases left unmatched: 5. The CDR3 loop is CASSFPDRASTDTQYF. The CDR3 nucleotides are TGTGCCAGCAGTTTCCCGGACAGGGCTAGCACAGATACGCAGTATTTT.

The J gene is TRBJ1-2, the V gene TRBV19; perhaps TRBD1 as D (6 bases). CDR1 and CDR2 (germline): LNHDA, SQIVND (reference sequence). The V end was cut by 3 bases, the J end by 7 bases, with 12 bases between. The length of the CDR3 is 13 residues. CDR3: CASSIAQGSGYTF. The CDR3 nucleotides read TGTGCCAGTAGTATTGCGCAGGGGTCTGGCTACACCTTC.

The chain uses TRBV11-1 and TRBJ1-2; D gene unclear. The CDR3 contains 14 residues. Germline loops: CDR1 SGHAT, CDR2 FQDESV (reference sequence). Trimming took 1 base from V and 7 from J, leaving 13 bases between them. CDR3 residues: CASSLETGVGGYTF. The CDR3 DNA follows: TGTGCCAGCAGCTTAGAAACGGGTGTGGGTGGCTACACCTTC. Filled out from reference TRBV11-1 and TRBJ1-2, the complete variable domain reads EAEVAQSPRYKITEKSQAVAFWCDPISGHATLYWYRQILGQGPELLVQFQDESVVDDSQLPKDRFSAERLKGVDSTLKIQPAELGDSAMYLCASSLETGVGGYTFGSGTRLTVV.

The chain carries TRBV7-9 and TRBJ1-1; 10 nucleotides line up with TRBD1. The V gene's germline CDR1 is SEHNR and CDR2 FQNEAQ (reference sequence). The CDR3 totals 17 residues. V dropped 8 bases and J dropped 5; count of bases not matched to a gene: 17. The CDR3 DNA is TGTGCCAGCCGTTTACAAAGGCCGGGACAGGGGAGTACTGAAGCTTTCTTT. Translating it yields CASRLQRPGQGSTEAFF. The variable domain in full, completed from reference TRBV7-9 and TRBJ1-1, reads DTGVSQNPRHKITKRGQNVTFRCDPISEHNRLYWYRQTLGQGPEFLTYFQNEAQLEKSRLLSDRFSAERPKGSFSTLEIQRTEQGDSAMYLCASRLQRPGQGSTEAFFGQGTRLTVV.

This chain links TRBV2 with TRBJ2-1; 7 nucleotides line up with TRBD1. The V gene end was trimmed by 6 bases and the J gene end by 5 bases; junction bases not matched to a gene: 10. CDR1 is SNHLY, CDR2 FYNNEI, per germline. There are 15 residues in the CDR3. CDR3 amino acids: CASSRIATGNNEQFF. The CDR3 DNA sequence: TGTGCCAGCAGCCGTATCGCGACAGGGAACAATGAGCAGTTCTTC.

The J gene is TRBJ2-3, the V gene TRBV5-1, with D possibly matching TRBD2 (6 bases). Germline CDR1 SGHRS, CDR2 YFSETQ. This CDR3 is 14 amino acids long. V dropped 3 bases and J dropped 3 bases, with 11 bases sitting between them. This CDR3 reads CASSSPSETDTQYF. For the CDR3, the DNA is TGCGCCAGCAGCTCCCCTAGCGAAACAGATACGCAGTATTTT. Filled out from reference TRBV5-1 and TRBJ2-3, the complete variable domain reads KAGVTQTPRYLIKTRGQQVTLSCSPISGHRSVSWYQQTPGQGLQFLFEYFSETQRNKGNFPGRFSGRQFSNSRSEMNVSTLELGDSALYLCASSSPSETDTQYFGPGTRLTVL.

The gene calls are TRBV2 and TRBJ2-1, with 13 bases matching TRBD2. The CDR3 covers 15 residues. Germline V lookup: CDR1 SNHLY, CDR2 FYNNEI. The V and J ends lost 8 bases and 9 bases, in that order; junction bases with no gene match: 10. CDR3 protein: CASLARTSGSPEQFF. Here the CDR3 DNA reads TGTGCCAGCCTAGCACGGACTAGCGGGAGTCCTGAGCAGTTCTTC.

This clone was seen only a few times. The V call is TRBV15, the J call TRBJ1-2; D unresolved. This CDR3 has 14 residues. Germline CDR1 is LNHNV and CDR2 is YYDKDF (reference sequence). V was pared by 4 bases and J by 7 bases, with 16 bases between. DNA of the CDR3: TGTGCCACCAGCAAGGAGCGGTGGGAGGGTGGCTACACCTTC. Its protein product is CATSKERWEGGYTF.

The V call is TRBV14, the J call TRBJ2-5; D might be TRBD1 (5 bases). Deletions cut 6 bases from V and 1 base from J, with 12 bases between. The CDR3 consists of 14 residues. Germline CDR1 is SGHDN and CDR2 is FVKESK. As DNA, the CDR3 is TGTGCCAGCAGTCGACCAGGGTTCCAAGAGACCCAGTACTTC. Amino acid sequence: CASSRPGFQETQYF.

This rearrangement joins TRBV5-4 to TRBJ2-5; D may be TRBD1 (6 bases). Trimming cost V 4 bases and J 11 bases, with 24 bases left between them. Germline V gene sequence: CDR1 SGHNT, CDR2 YYREEE (reference sequence). The CDR3 contains 15 residues. The CDR3 DNA is TGTGCCAGCAGCACGGGGTCCGGGACAAAAGGCAAGCAGTACTTC. Its protein is CASSTGSGTKGKQYF. Variable domain in full (rest from reference TRBV5-4 and TRBJ2-5): ETGVTQSPTHLIKTRGQQVTLRCSSQSGHNTVSWYQQALGQGPQFIFQYYREEENGRGNFPPRFSGLQFPNYSSELNVNALELDDSALYLCASSTGSGTKGKQYFGPGTRLLVL.

There are a few counts of this clone. This rearrangement joins TRBV10-1 to TRBJ1-1, with 7 bases identical to TRBD1. Germline assignment: CDR1 WNHNN and CDR2 SYGVQD (reference sequence). V trimming: 6 bases; J trimming: 1 base; junction bases outside the gene matches: 2. The CDR3 spans 13 residues. CDR3 nucleotides: TGCGCCAGCAGACGGACAGGGAACACTGAAGCTTTCTTT. The encoded protein is CASRRTGNTEAFF.

V is TRBV7-8 and J is TRBJ2-1, with 11 bases aligning to TRBD1. The germline V gene encodes CDR1 SGHVS and CDR2 FQNEAQ. This CDR3 region has 22 residues. Unmatched junction bases numbered 23, after V lost 5 bases and J lost 2 bases. CDR3 DNA: TGTGCCAGCAGCCGCCCGGACAGGGGGCTAGGCGGGAGGAGGTTCACCTACAATGAGCAGTTCTTC. Amino acids: CASSRPDRGLGGRRFTYNEQFF.

There are a few counts of this clone. The chain carries TRBV30 and TRBJ2-5; 12 bases agree with TRBD1. CDR1 GTSNPN and CDR2 SVGIG come from the germline V gene (reference sequence). V was pared by 1 base and J by 7 bases, with 7 bases of the junction left unmatched. The CDR3 is 15 residues long. DNA for the CDR3: TGTGCCTGGAGTGGGGGGACAGGGGGCTGGGGGACCCAGTACTTC. Protein product: CAWSGGTGGWGTQYF.

This chain uses TRBV7-2 with TRBJ2-5; D may be TRBD2 (5 bases). V was cut by 2 bases and J by 5 bases, with 15 bases left in between. The CDR3 is made up of 15 amino acids. CDR1 and CDR2 from the germline V gene are SGHTA and FQGNSA. The CDR3 spells CASSLSSLARETQYF. The CDR3, as DNA: TGTGCCAGCAGCTTATCGTCCCTAGCAAGGGAGACCCAGTACTTC. Looking up the rest from reference TRBV7-2 and TRBJ2-5 gives the full variable domain: GAGVSQSPSNKVTEKGKDVELRCDPISGHTALYWYRQSLGQGLEFLIYFQGNSAPDKSGLPSDRFSAERTGGSVSTLTIQRTQQEDSAVYLCASSLSSLARETQYFGPGTRLLVL.

A remark on this clone: The junction shows a germline mismatch at one end, possibly a read error. DNA of the CDR3: TGTTCCAGCAGCCTCGCGGGTATCGAGCAGTACTTC. Translated, it gives CSSSLAGIEQYF. The chain has TRBV7-9 and TRBJ2-7; TRBD2 is a possible D gene (5 bases). CDR3 length equals 12 residues. Germline CDR1 SEHNR, CDR2 FQNEAQ (reference sequence).

The chain joins TRBV15 to TRBJ1-2; 9 bases align to TRBD1. The CDR3 has 14 residues. In germline, CDR1 is LNHNV, CDR2 YYDKDF (reference sequence). J lost 6 bases, V lost 3 bases, and 5 bases had no gene match. The CDR3 is CATSSRQGGNGYTF. For the CDR3, the DNA is TGTGCCACCAGCAGTCGACAGGGGGGAAATGGCTACACCTTC.

The genes are TRBV19 and TRBJ1-1; D remains unclear. Germline loops: CDR1 LNHDA, CDR2 SQIVND (reference sequence). The CDR3 totals 11 residues. The V gene lost 1 base and the J gene lost 10 bases, with 7 bases spanning the gap. In DNA form, the CDR3 reads TGTGCCAGTAGTATAGGACACGGAGCTTTCTTT. Protein: CASSIGHGAFF.

The chain joins TRBV25-1 to TRBJ2-3, with D perhaps matching TRBD1 (5 bases). Trimming pared 2 bases from V and 4 bases from J, leaving 16 bases between. Per the germline V gene, CDR1 is MGHDK and CDR2 is SYGVNS. The CDR3 consists of 16 residues. In DNA form, the CDR3 reads TGTGCCAGCAGTGAACTCCCAGGGAAAGGGCCAGATACGCAGTATTTT. The encoded protein is CASSELPGKGPDTQYF.

The V gene is TRBV10-3, the J gene TRBJ2-2, with a tentative D call TRBD2 (5 bases). V gave up 10 bases and J gave up 2 bases, with 11 bases separating them. The CDR3 covers 13 residues. Germline V CDR1 and CDR2: ENHRY, SYGVKD. DNA of the CDR3: TGTGCCACCCGGACTGACAACACCGGGGAGCTGTTTTTT. Translation: CATRTDNTGELFF.

This clone came up a few times. The chain has TRBV28 and TRBJ1-5; TRBD1 matches 9 bases. Germline CDR1 MDHEN, CDR2 SYDVKM. Trimming removed 4 bases from V and 7 bases from J; junction bases left unmatched: 5. The CDR3 spans 14 residues. The CDR3 nucleotides read TGTGCCAGCAGTTCAGGGACAGGGACCCAGCCCCAGCATTTT. As protein: CASSSGTGTQPQHF. Complete variable domain (other parts from reference TRBV28 and TRBJ1-5): DVKVTQSSRYLVKRTGEKVFLECVQDMDHENMFWYRQDPGLGLRLIYFSYDVKMKEKGDIPEGYSVSREKKERFSLILESASTNQTSMYLCASSSGTGTQPQHFGDGTRLSIL.

The V gene is TRBV7-2, the J gene TRBJ2-3; 7 bases agree with TRBD2. The V segment lost 4 bases and the J segment 0 bases; nucleotides outside the gene matches: 7. Germline loops: CDR1 SGHTA, CDR2 FQGNSA. This CDR3 has 16 amino acids. The CDR3 reads CASSSPGGTSTDTQYF. The DNA of the CDR3 is TGTGCCAGCAGCTCACCGGGGGGTACTAGCACAGATACGCAGTATTTT.